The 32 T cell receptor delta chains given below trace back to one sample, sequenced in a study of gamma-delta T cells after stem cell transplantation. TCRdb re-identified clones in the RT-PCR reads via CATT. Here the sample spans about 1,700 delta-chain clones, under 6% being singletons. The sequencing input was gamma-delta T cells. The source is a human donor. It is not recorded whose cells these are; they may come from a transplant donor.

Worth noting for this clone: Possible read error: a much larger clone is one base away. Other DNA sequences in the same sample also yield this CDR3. The CDR3 here is CACDPAGGRSWDTRQMFF. DNA for the CDR3: TGTGCCTGTGACCCTGCTGGGGGACGATCCTGGGACACCCGACAGATGTTTTTC. The chain uses TRDV2 and TRDJ3, with 8 bases lining up with TRDD3. CDR1 GEAIGNYY and CDR2 EKD come from the germline V gene. Trimming cost V 3 bases and J 1 base; bases outside gene matches: 7. The CDR3 loop spans 18 amino acids.

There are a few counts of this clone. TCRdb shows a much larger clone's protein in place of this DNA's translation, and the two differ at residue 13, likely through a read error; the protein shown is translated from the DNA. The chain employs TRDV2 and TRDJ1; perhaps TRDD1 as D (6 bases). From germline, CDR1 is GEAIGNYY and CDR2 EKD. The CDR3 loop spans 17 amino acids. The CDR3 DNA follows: TGTGCCTGTGACACGGCAGGACTAAATAGGTACACCGGTAAACTCATCTTT. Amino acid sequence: CACDTAGLNRYTGKLIF.

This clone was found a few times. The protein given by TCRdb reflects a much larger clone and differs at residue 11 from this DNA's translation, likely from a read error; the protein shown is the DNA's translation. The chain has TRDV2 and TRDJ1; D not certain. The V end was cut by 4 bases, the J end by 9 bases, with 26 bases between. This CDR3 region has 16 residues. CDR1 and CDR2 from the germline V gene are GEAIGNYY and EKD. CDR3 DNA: TGTGCCTGTGAGTCTATGACTGCGCCTTTGAGGGAAGAACTCATCTTT. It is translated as CACESMTAPLREELIF.

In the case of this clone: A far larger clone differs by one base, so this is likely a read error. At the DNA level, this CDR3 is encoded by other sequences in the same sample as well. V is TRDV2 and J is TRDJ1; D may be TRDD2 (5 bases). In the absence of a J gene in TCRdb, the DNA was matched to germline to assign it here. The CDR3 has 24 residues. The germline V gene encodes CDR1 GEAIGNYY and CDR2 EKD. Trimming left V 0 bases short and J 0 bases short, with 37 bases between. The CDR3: CACDTLLNFATATATGLYTDKLIF. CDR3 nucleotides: TGTGCCTGTGACACCCTCCTAAATTTCGCTACCGCAACTGCTACGGGGCTGTACACCGATAAACTCATCTTT.

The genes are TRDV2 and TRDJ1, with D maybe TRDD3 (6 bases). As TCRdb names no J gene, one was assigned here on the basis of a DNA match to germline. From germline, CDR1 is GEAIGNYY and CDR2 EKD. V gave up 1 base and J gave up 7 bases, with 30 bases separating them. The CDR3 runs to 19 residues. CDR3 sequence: CACDTSSPSQPTGGPKLIF. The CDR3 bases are TGTGCCTGTGACACAAGCTCCCCTAGCCAACCCACCGGGGGACCTAAACTCATCTTT.

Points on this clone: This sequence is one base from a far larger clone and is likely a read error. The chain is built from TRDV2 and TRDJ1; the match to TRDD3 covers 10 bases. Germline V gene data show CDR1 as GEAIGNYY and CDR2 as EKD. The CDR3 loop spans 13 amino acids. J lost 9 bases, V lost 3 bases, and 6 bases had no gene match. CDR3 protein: CACDPLGDGELIF. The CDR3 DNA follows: TGTGCCTGTGACCCACTGGGGGATGGTGAACTCATCTTT.

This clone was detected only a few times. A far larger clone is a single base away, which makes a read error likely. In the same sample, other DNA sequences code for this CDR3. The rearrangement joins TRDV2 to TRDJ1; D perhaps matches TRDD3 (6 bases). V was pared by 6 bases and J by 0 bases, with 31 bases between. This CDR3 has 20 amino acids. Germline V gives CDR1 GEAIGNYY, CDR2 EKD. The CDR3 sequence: CACFSILLGDTESYTDKLIF. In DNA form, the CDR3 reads TGTGCCTGTTTCTCGATATTACTGGGAGATACCGAATCGTACACCGATAAACTCATCTTT.

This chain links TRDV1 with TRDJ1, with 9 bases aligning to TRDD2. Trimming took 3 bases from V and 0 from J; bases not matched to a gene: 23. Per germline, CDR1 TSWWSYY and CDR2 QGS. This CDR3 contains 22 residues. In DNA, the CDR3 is TGTGCTCTTGGGGATCCCGACTTCCTTCCTACGGGGTGGGGGCTGTACACCGATAAACTCATCTTT. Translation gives CALGDPDFLPTGWGLYTDKLIF.

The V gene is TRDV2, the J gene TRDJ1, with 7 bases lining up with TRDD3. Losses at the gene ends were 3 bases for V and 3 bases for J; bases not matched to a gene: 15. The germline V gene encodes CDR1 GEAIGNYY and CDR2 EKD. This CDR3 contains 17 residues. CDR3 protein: CACDSLGATADSDKLIF. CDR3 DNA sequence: TGTGCCTGTGACTCCCTGGGGGCTACGGCAGACTCCGATAAACTCATCTTT.

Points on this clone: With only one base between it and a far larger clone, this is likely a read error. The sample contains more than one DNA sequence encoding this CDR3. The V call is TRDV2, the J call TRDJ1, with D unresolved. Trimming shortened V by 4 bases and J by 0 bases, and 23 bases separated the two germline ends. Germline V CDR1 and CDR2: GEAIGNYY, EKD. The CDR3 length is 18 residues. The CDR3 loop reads CACDRVGAIREYTDKLIF. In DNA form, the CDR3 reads TGTGCCTGTGATAGGGTCGGGGCTATAAGGGAGTACACCGATAAACTCATCTTT.

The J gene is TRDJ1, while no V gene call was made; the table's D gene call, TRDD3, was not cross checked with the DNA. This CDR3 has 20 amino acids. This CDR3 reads CACDTLHLQVDIIGTDTLIF. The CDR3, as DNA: TGTGCCTGTGACACCCTTCATCTCCAGGTGGATATTATTGGCACCGATACACTCATCTTT.

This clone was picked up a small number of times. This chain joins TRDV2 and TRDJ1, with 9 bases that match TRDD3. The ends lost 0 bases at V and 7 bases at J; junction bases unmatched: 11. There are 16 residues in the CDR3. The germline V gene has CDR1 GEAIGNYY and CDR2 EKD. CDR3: CACDTPQRSGDTKLIF. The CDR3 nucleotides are TGTGCCTGTGACACCCCTCAACGCTCGGGGGATACTAAACTCATCTTT.

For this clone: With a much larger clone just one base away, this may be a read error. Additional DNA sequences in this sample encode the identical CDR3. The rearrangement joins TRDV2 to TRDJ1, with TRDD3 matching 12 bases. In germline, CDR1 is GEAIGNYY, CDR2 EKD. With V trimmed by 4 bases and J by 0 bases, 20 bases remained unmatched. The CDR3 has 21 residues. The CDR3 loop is CACEAITGGYPDPGYTDKLIF. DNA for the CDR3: TGTGCCTGTGAAGCCATTACTGGGGGATACCCCGACCCGGGTTACACCGATAAACTCATCTTT.

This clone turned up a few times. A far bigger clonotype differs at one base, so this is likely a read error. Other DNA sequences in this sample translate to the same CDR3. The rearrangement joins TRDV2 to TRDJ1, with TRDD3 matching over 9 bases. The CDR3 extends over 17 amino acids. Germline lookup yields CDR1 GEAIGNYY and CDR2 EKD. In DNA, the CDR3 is TGTGCCTGTGACAGACTGGGGGACCGAAGGGACACCGATAAGCTCATCTTT. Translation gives CACDRLGDRRDTDKLIF.

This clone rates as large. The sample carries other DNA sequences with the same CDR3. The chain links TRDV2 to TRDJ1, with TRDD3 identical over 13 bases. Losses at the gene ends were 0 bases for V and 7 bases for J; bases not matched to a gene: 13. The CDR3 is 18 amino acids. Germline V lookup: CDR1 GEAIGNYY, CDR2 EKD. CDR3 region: CACDTMLLGDTSNRKLIF. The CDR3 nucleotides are TGTGCCTGTGACACCATGCTACTGGGGGATACGAGCAACCGTAAACTCATCTTT.

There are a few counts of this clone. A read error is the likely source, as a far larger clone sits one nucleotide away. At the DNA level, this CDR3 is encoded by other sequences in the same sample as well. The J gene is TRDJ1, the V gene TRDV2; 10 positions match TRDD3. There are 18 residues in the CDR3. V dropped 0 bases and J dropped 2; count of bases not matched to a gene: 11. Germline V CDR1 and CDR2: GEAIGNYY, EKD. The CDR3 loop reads CACDTVSGGYADTDKLIF. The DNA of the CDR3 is TGTGCCTGTGACACCGTATCCGGGGGATACGCTGATACCGATAAACTCATCTTT.

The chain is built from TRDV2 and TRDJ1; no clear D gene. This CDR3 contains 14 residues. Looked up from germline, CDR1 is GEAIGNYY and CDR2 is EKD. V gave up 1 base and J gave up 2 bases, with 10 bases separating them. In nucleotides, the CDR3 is TGTGCCTGTGACACGCTGTCTCGGACCGATAAACTCATCTTT. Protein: CACDTLSRTDKLIF.

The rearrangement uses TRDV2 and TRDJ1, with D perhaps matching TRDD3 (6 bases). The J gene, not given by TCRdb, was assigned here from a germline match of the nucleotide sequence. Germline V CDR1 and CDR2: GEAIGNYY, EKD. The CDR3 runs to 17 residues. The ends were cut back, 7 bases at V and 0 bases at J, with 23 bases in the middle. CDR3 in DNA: TGTGCCTGCGAGGGGCGGGGGGAGAGTGAGGACACCGATAAACTCATCTTT. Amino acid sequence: CACEGRGESEDTDKLIF.

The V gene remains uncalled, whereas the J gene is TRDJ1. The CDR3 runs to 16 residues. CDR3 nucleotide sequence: TGTGCCTGTGATGCTATGCCTGCGCCTTTGAAGGACGAACTCATCTTT. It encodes CACDAMPAPLKDELIF.

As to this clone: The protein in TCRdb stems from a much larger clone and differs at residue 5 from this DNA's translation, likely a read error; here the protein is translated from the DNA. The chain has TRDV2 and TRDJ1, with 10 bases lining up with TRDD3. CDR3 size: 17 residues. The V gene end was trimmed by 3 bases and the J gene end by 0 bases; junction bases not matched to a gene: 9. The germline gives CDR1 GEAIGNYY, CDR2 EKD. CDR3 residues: CACDSLGTGGYTDKLIF. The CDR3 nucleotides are TGTGCCTGTGACTCTCTCGGAACTGGGGGATACACCGATAAACTCATCTTT.

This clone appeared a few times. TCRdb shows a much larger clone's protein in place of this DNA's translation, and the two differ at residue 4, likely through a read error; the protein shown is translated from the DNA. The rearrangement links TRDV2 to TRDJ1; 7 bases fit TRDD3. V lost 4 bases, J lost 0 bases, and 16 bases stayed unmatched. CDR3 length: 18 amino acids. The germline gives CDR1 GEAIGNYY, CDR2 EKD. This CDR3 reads CACEPLGTAKKDTDKLIF. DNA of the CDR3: TGTGCCTGTGAACCACTGGGGACCGCCAAAAAGGACACCGATAAACTCATCTTT.

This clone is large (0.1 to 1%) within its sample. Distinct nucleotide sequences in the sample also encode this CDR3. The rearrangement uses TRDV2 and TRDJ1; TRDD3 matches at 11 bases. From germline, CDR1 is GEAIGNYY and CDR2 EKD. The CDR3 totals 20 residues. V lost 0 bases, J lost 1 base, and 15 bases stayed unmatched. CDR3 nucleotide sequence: TGTGCCTGTGACACCCTTCATCTACTGGGGGATAGTATTGGCACCGATAAACTCATCTTT. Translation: CACDTLHLLGDSIGTDKLIF.

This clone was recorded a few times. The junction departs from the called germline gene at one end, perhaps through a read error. The CDR3 bases are TGTGCCTGCGACACCCCACTGGGGGATACAACCGATAAACTCATCTTT. This gives the protein CACDTPLGDTTDKLIF. The chain couples TRDV2 to TRDJ1, with 12 bases matching TRDD3. This CDR3 contains 16 residues. Germline loops: CDR1 GEAIGNYY, CDR2 EKD.

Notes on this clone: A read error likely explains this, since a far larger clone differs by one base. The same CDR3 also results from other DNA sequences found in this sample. The CDR3 is CACDSLLSYTDKLIF. CDR3 sequence (DNA): TGTGCCTGTGACTCACTTTTGAGCTACACCGATAAACTCATTTTT. The chain has TRDV2 and TRDJ1; D gene uncertain. Germline V lookup: CDR1 GEAIGNYY, CDR2 EKD. The CDR3 extends over 15 amino acids.

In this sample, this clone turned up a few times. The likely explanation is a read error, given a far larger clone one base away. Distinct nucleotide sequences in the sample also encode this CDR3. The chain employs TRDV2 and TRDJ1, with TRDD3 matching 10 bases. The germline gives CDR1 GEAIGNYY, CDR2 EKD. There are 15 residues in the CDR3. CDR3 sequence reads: CACDILGDGPDKLIF. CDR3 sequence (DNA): TGTGCCTGCGACATACTGGGGGATGGTCCCGATAAACTCATCTTT.

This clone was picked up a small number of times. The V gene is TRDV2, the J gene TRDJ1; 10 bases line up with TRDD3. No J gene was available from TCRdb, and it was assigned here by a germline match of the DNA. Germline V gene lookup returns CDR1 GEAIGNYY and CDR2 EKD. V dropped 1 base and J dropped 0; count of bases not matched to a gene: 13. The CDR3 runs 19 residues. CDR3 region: CACDTGTGGSPRYTDKLIF. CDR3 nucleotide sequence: TGTGCCTGTGACACGGGTACTGGGGGATCCCCCCGGTACACCGATAAACTCATCTTT.

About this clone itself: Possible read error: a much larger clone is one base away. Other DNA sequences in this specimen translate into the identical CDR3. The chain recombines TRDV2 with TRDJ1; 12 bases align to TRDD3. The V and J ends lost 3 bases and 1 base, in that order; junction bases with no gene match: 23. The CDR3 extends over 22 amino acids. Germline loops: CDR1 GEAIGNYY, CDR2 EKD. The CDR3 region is CACDSILPTRSSGGYGTDKLIF. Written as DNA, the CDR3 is TGTGCCTGTGACTCTATCCTTCCTACAAGGTCATCTGGGGGATACGGCACCGATAAACTCATCTTT.

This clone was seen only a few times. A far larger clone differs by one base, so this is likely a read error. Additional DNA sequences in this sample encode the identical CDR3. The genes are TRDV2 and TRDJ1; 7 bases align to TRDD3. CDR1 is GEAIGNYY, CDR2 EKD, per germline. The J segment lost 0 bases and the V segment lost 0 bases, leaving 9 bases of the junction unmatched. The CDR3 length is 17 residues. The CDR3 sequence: CACDTLRTGGYTDKLIF. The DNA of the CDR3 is TGTGCCTGTGACACCCTACGGACCGGGGGATACACCGATAAACTCATCTTT.

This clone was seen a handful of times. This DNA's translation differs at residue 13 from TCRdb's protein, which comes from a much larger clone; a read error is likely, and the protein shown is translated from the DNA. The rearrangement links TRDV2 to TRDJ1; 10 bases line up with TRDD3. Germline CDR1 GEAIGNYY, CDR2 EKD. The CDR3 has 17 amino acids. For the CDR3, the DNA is TGTGCCTGTGACACTGTCGGGGGATACGCGGACACCGGTAAACTCATCTTT. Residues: CACDTVGGYADTGKLIF.

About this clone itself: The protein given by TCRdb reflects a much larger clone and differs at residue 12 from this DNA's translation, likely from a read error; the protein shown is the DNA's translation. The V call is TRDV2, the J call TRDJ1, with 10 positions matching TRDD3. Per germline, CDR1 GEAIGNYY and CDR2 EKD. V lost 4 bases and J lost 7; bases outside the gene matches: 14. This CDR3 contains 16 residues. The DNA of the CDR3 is TGTGCCTGTGATCTACTGGGGGATTCGGGCCATCGTAAACTCATCTTT. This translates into CACDLLGDSGHRKLIF.

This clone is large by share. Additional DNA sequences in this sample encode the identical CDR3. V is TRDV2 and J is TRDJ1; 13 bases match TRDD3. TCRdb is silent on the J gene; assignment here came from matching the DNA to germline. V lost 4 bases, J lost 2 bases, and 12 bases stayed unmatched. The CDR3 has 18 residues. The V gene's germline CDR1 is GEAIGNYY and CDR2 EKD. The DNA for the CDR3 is TGTGCCTGTGATAGCAGTCAAACTGGGGGATACGCTACCGATAAACTCATCTTT. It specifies CACDSSQTGGYATDKLIF.

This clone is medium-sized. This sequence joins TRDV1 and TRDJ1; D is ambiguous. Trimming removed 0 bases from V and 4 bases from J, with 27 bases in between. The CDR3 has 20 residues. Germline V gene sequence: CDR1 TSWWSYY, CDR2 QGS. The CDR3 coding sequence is TGTGCTCTTGGGGAACTTAAAAACCCCGGGCCGGGGTTTTCGGGCGATAAACTCATCTTT. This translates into CALGELKNPGPGFSGDKLIF.